These 18 T cell receptor beta chains share one sample of origin, sequenced in a study of blood T cells in healthy people across ages (dated by TCRdb to the mid-2010s). Library prep was done by 5' RACE. This sample was sequenced with an Illumina HiSeq 2500. A second PCR of roughly 7 to 12 cycles was performed with a sample-barcoded 5' primer and a J-beta primer mix. The public reads were run again by TCRdb, first through fastp at Q25 and then through MiXCR, and only productive beta chains were kept. Identical CDR3 protein sequences are pooled into one entry, listed with their most common genes and DNA. The sample table contains around 870,000 distinct CDR3 sequences; only one count was recorded for under 30% of them. The leading ten clones occupy around 16% of the sample. Sequencing was performed on blood. Receptors were obtained from an elderly woman in good health.

The J gene is TRBJ2-1, the V gene TRBV29-1; 7 bases match TRBD2. There are 13 residues in the CDR3. The junction had 9 bases not matched to a gene; V was cut back by 3 bases and J by 10 bases. The germline V gene encodes CDR1 SQVTM and CDR2 ANQGSEA. CDR3 nucleotide sequence: TGCAGCGTTGAGGGGGGGAGGGTCAACGAGCAGTTCTTC. Translating gives CSVEGGRVNEQFF.

This clonotype was picked up a small number of times. This rearrangement joins TRBV18 to TRBJ1-2, with TRBD1 identical over 7 bases. Trimming at V came to 1 base and at J to 8 bases, leaving 4 bases not matched to a gene. The germline CDR1 and CDR2 sequences are KGHSH and LQKENI. The CDR3 sequence is 13 residues long. CDR3 region: CASSPQGAGGYTF. The CDR3 nucleotides read TGTGCCAGCTCACCACAGGGGGCAGGAGGCTACACCTTC. The variable domain in full, completed from reference TRBV18 and TRBJ1-2, reads NAGVMQNPRHLVRRRGQEARLRCSPMKGHSHVYWYRQLPEEGLKFMVYLQKENIIDESGMPKERFSAEFPKEGPSILRIQQVVRGDSAAYFCASSPQGAGGYTFGSGTRLTVV.

The table lists this clonotype with many counts. The rearrangement joins TRBV4-1 to TRBJ1-2; TRBD1 matches at 8 bases. V trimming: 6 bases; J trimming: 4 bases; junction bases outside the gene matches: 13. Germline-derived CDR1 and CDR2 are MGHRA and YSYEKL. This CDR3 region has 16 residues. The CDR3 coding sequence is TGCGCCAGCAGGGCCCGGACAGGGCAGAACCTCTATGGCTACACCTTC. This codes for CASRARTGQNLYGYTF.

This clonotype has just a few counts. The chain uses TRBV27 and TRBJ2-5, with D possibly matching TRBD2 (7 bases). CDR1 MNHEY and CDR2 SMNVEV come from the germline V gene (reference sequence). CDR3 length: 16 residues. V was shortened by 5 bases and J by 2 bases, with 18 bases between the two germline ends. The CDR3 loop is CASSPGVGGQQETQYF. For the CDR3, the DNA is TGTGCCAGCAGTCCGGGGGTGGGGGGGCAGCAAGAGACCCAGTACTTC.

This clonotype was recorded a few times. Being one base from a much bigger clone, this may be a read error. The chain carries TRBV20-1 and TRBJ2-5; 10 bases align to TRBD2. The CDR3 sequence is 13 residues long. The junction had 12 bases not matched to a gene; V was cut back by 6 bases and J by 11 bases. The germline CDR1 and CDR2 sequences are DFQATT and SNEGSKA (reference sequence). This CDR3 reads CSAGLAVDNEQYF. The CDR3, as DNA: TGCAGTGCCGGACTAGCGGTGGACAATGAGCAGTACTTC.

A few counts support this clonotype. V usage is TRBV30 and J usage is TRBJ1-6; unclear D gene. CDR1 and CDR2 (germline): GTSNPN, SVGIG (reference sequence). The CDR3 is 17 amino acids. The ends were cut back, 0 bases at V and 10 bases at J, with 22 bases in the middle. The CDR3 protein is CAWSVVSKAGSRSPLHF. The CDR3 nucleotides read TGTGCCTGGAGTGTAGTGTCGAAGGCAGGTAGTAGGTCACCCCTCCACTTT.

J is TRBJ2-4 and V is TRBV27, with a tentative D call TRBD1 (5 bases). The CDR3 is made up of 13 amino acids. Trimming stripped 1 base from V and 13 bases from J, with 14 bases between. Germline loops: CDR1 MNHEY, CDR2 SMNVEV (reference sequence). The CDR3 DNA reads as TGTGCCAGCAGTTTATGGGGCTCTGATGAGCAGTACTTC. It encodes CASSLWGSDEQYF.

V usage is TRBV7-9 and J usage is TRBJ1-2; the D gene is possibly TRBD1 (6 bases). The CDR3 totals 17 residues. Trimming left V 6 bases short and J 3 bases short, with 23 bases between. Germline V lookup: CDR1 SEHNR, CDR2 FQNEAQ (reference sequence). The CDR3 is CASRRMGGAVWDYGYTF. In DNA, the CDR3 is TGTGCCAGCAGGAGGATGGGGGGCGCGGTATGGGACTATGGCTACACCTTC.

This clonotype came up a few times. A much larger clone differs by one base, so this may be a read error. The chain joins TRBV29-1 to TRBJ2-5; TRBD2 agrees at 8 bases. Germline V lookup: CDR1 SQVTM, CDR2 ANQGSEA. Trimming removed 4 bases from V and 5 bases from J; junction bases left unmatched: 3. CDR3 length equals 12 residues. The CDR3 here is CSVAPGGETQYF. The CDR3 DNA reads TGCAGCGTTGCTCCGGGGGGGGAGACCCAGTACTTC.

This clonotype was detected only once. This may be a read error, as it is one base from a much larger clone. This rearrangement joins TRBV5-1 to TRBJ2-7; TRBD2 might be the D (6 bases). This CDR3 is 15 amino acids long. The V gene's germline CDR1 is SGHRS and CDR2 YFSETQ. V lost 10 bases and J lost 0, with 20 bases in between. Here the CDR3 DNA reads TGCGCCCAACGCGGGGACGGGTCTAGCTCCTACGAGCAGTACTTC. Its protein product is CAQRGDGSSSYEQYF.

The chain uses TRBV30 and TRBJ2-1, with a possible D match to TRBD2 (7 bases). The CDR3 spans 14 residues. Germline V gene data show CDR1 as GTSNPN and CDR2 as SVGIG (reference sequence). With 1 base removed from V and 8 bases from J, the gap between germline ends came to 15 bases. The CDR3 DNA reads TGTGCCTGGAGTGGGGGGGGCCCCTTAGATGAGCAGTTCTTC. This encodes CAWSGGGPLDEQFF.

This clonotype was counted at least ten times. V is TRBV6-2 or TRBV6-3 and J is TRBJ2-1; 7 bases are a match to TRBD1. Germline V lookup: CDR1 MNHEY, CDR2 SVGEGT. The CDR3 loop spans 13 amino acids. The V gene end was trimmed by 5 bases and the J gene end by 7 bases; junction bases not matched to a gene: 5. CDR3 nucleotide sequence: TGTGCCAGCAGTCCGACAGGGCGGAATGAGCAGTTCTTC. Translated, it gives CASSPTGRNEQFF.

For this clonotype: This could be a read error, since a much larger clone is one nucleotide away. The genes are TRBV14 and TRBJ2-3; maybe TRBD2 (5 bases). The CDR3 contains 16 residues. Germline V lookup: CDR1 SGHDN, CDR2 FVKESK. The CDR3, as DNA: TGTGCCGGCAGTCAGCTTAAAGGGAGCGGCACAGATACGCAGTATTTT. Translation: CAGSQLKGSGTDTQYF.

About this clonotype: Possible read error: a much larger clone is one base away. This chain uses TRBV9 with TRBJ2-6; D is possibly TRBD1 (6 bases). Germline CDR1 and CDR2: SGDLS and YYNGEE. CDR3 length equals 17 residues. CDR3 loop: CANSPRTVSSGANVLTF. CDR3 nucleotides: TGTGCCAACAGCCCAAGGACAGTTAGCTCTGGGGCCAACGTCCTGACTTTC.

To note about this clonotype: A read error is possible here, since a much larger clone lies one base away. The V gene is TRBV6-5, the J gene TRBJ2-7, with D perhaps matching TRBD1 or TRBD2 (5 bases each). Between the trimmed V and J ends, which lost 6 bases and 7 bases, there was a span of 13 bases. The CDR3 has 12 residues. Germline V gene data show CDR1 as MNHEY and CDR2 as SVGAGI. CDR3 DNA sequence: TGTGCCAGCAGAGGGGACGTCGATGAGCAGTACTTC. It encodes CASRGDVDEQYF.

The chain couples TRBV6-5 to TRBJ1-4, with D maybe TRBD1 (6 bases). Germline-derived CDR1 and CDR2 are MNHEY and SVGAGI. V lost 4 bases to trimming and J lost 7 bases, with 16 bases between them. The CDR3 extends over 15 amino acids. This CDR3 reads CASSSLQGSPEKLFF. The CDR3 DNA reads as TGTGCCAGCAGTTCACTACAGGGAAGTCCTGAAAAACTGTTTTTT.

The rearrangement uses TRBV20-1 and TRBJ2-5, with 11 bases matching TRBD2. The better agreement between TRBJ2-7 and the DNA end casts doubt on the J call. Germline assignment: CDR1 DFQATT and CDR2 SNEGSKA (reference sequence). The CDR3 contains 14 residues. The CDR3 sequence: CSASPVTSGNEQYF. CDR3 nucleotide sequence: TGCAGTGCTAGCCCCGTGACTAGCGGGAACGAGCAGTACTTC.

This clonotype has only a few counts. The chain combines TRBV20-1 with TRBJ1-6; no reliable D call. The CDR3 totals 17 residues. Germline CDR1 reads DFQATT; CDR2 reads SNEGSKA (reference sequence). Deletions cut 0 bases from V and 1 base from J, with 13 bases between. The CDR3, as DNA: TGCAGTGCTAGAGATTCTAAGAGGGATTCCTATAATTCACCCCTCCACTTT. Protein sequence: CSARDSKRDSYNSPLHF.